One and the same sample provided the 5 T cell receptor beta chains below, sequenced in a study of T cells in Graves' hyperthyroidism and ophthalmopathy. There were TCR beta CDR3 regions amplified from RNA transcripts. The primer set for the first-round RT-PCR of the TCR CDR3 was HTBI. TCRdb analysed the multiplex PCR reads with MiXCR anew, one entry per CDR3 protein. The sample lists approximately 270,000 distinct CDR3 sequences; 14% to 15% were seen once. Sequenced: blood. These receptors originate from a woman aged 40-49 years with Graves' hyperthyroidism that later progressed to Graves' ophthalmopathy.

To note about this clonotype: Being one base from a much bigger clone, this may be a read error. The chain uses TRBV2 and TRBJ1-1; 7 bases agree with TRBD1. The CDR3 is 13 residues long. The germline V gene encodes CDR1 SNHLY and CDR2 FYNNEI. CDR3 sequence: CASSGEGGTEALF. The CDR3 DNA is TGTGCCAGCAGTGGAGAAGGGGGCACTGAAGCTCTCTTT.

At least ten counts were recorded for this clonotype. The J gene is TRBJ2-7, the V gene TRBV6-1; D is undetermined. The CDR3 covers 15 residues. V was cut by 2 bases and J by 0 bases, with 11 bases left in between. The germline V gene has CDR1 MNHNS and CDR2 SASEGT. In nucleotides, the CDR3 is TGTGCCAGCAGTGAAACGTCGAGTAGCTCCTACGAGCAGTACTTC. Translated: CASSETSSSSYEQYF.

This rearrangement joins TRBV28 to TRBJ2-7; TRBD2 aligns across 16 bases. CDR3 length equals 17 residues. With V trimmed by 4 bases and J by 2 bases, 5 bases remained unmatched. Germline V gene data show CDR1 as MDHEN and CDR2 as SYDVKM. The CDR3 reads CASSSGTSGRDTYEQYF. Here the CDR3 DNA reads TGTGCCAGCAGTTCGGGGACTAGCGGGAGGGATACCTACGAGCAGTACTTC. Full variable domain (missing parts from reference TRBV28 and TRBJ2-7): DVKVTQSSRYLVKRTGEKVFLECVQDMDHENMFWYRQDPGLGLRLIYFSYDVKMKEKGDIPEGYSVSREKKERFSLILESASTNQTSMYLCASSSGTSGRDTYEQYFGPGTRLTVT.

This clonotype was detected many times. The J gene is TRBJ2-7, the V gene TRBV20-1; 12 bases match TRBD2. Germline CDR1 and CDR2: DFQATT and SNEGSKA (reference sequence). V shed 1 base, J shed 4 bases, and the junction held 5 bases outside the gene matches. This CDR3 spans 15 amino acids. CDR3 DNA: TGCAGTGCTAGAGGCCCCACTAGCGGGGGGTACGAGCAGTACTTC. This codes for CSARGPTSGGYEQYF.

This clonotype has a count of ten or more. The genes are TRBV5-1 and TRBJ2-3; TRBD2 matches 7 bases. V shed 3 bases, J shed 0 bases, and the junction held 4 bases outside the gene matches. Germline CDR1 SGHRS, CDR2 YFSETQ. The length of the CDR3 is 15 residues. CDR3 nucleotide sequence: TGCGCCAGCAGCTCCGTAGCGGGCAGCACAGATACGCAGTATTTT. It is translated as CASSSVAGSTDTQYF.